The clone carrying this T cell receptor beta chain was found a few times. Antigen specificity is unknown. The entry originates in a study of T-cell memory formation after mild COVID-19. Study observations and caveats: Whereas later expanders leaned CD4+, clones contracting day 15 to 85 showed a balanced CD4/CD8 makeup.

Germline V gives CDR1 MGHDK, CDR2 SYGVNS. V lost 5 bases, J lost 2 bases, and 16 bases lay in between. The CDR3 runs to 17 residues. cDNA libraries for TCR alpha and TCR beta, carrying sample barcodes and UMIs, came from 5'RACE with constant-segment primers. One entry per CDR3 protein results from TCRdb running MiXCR on the 5' RACE reads. Of approximately 350,000 distinct CDR3 sequences listed, approximately 15% were seen once; the top ten hold about 20%. The V and J genes are TRBV25-1 and TRBJ2-6, with D possibly being TRBD1 (5 bases). Sequenced material: PBMCs or a T cell subset sorted from them (not recorded which). This sequence was found in a man aged 18 to 30 who had mild COVID-19 (a few samples of this study predate the infection). Cell type and time point are not known. Here the CDR3 reads CASSTRAAGTGANVLTF. Here the CDR3 DNA reads TGTGCCAGCAGTACCCGGGCCGCAGGGACTGGGGCCAACGTCCTGACTTTC.